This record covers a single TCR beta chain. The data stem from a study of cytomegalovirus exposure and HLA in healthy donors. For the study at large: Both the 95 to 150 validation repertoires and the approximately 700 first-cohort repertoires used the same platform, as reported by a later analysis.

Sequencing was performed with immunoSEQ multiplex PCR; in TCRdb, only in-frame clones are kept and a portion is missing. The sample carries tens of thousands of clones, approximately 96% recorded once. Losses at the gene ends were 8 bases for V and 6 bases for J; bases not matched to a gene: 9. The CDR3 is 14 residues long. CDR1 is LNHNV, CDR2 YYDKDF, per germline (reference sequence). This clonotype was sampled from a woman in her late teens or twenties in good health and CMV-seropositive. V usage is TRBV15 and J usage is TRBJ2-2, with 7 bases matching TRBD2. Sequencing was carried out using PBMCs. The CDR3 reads CATRGEGLAGELFF. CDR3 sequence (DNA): TGTGCCACCCGGGGGGAGGGTCTCGCCGGGGAGCTGTTTTTT.